This record covers a single T cell receptor (beta chain). Other DNA sequences in this sample translate to the same CDR3. The data were obtained in a study of shared clonotypes between healthy human individuals. The CDR3 sequence is 14 residues long. Germline V gene data show CDR1 as SGHRS and CDR2 as YFSETQ. The V gene end was trimmed by 3 bases and the J gene end by 2 bases; junction bases not matched to a gene: 4. Measured with immunoSEQ multiplex PCR; TCRdb has only the in-frame clones, and not every one. The sample shows hundreds of thousands of clones, almost 97% of them seen only once. The chain recombines TRBV5-1 with TRBJ2-5; 7 bases are a match to TRBD1. The sequencing sample was made of naive CD4+ T cells sorted from blood. Sample subset: CD45RA+ positively selected. This sequence originates from a woman between 25 and 40 years old in good health. CDR3 in amino acids: CASSSGQRQETQYF. Here the CDR3 DNA reads TGCGCCAGCAGCTCGGGACAGCGACAAGAGACCCAGTACTTC.